The 18 T cell receptor beta chains in this list originate from one sample, sequenced in a study of cytomegalovirus exposure and HLA in healthy donors. Libraries were prepared by immunoSEQ multiplex PCR; TCRdb keeps only in-frame clonotypes and omits some of them. The table lists roughly 330,000 clones, roughly 90% of them singletons, with over 1% in the top ten. The sequencing input was PBMCs. The receptors were sampled from a woman aged 25 to 39 in good health and CMV-seropositive.

This clone occurred a few times. The chain has TRBV27 and TRBJ2-7; 7 nucleotides line up with TRBD1. Germline CDR1 and CDR2: MNHEY and SMNVEV (reference sequence). The CDR3 runs 15 residues. Germline trimming cut 8 bases from V and 3 bases from J; bases unmatched to any gene: 13. The CDR3 sequence is CASLVRQGTYYEQYF. CDR3 DNA sequence: TGTGCCAGCTTGGTCCGACAGGGAACGTACTACGAGCAGTACTTC.

The chain combines TRBV27 with TRBJ1-2, with 7 bases matching TRBD1. Trimming cost V 0 bases and J 5 bases; bases outside gene matches: 6. CDR1 and CDR2 from the germline V gene are MNHEY and SMNVEV (reference sequence). The CDR3 is made up of 15 amino acids. In DNA, the CDR3 is TGTGCCAGCAGTTTATCAATAGGGGGCGCTTATGGCTACACCTTC. Protein sequence: CASSLSIGGAYGYTF.

The chain has TRBV27 and TRBJ2-1; D call uncertain. V was trimmed by 7 bases and J by 0 bases, leaving 13 bases between them. CDR1 MNHEY and CDR2 SMNVEV come from the germline V gene (reference sequence). The CDR3 extends over 15 amino acids. In nucleotides, the CDR3 is TGTGCCAGCAACCGGCTGGGTCTCTCCTACAATGAGCAGTTCTTC. Encoded protein: CASNRLGLSYNEQFF.

The chain recombines TRBV7-9 with TRBJ2-7; possibly TRBD1 for D (6 bases). This CDR3 region has 13 residues. Germline V gives CDR1 SEHNR, CDR2 FQNEAQ (reference sequence). Trimming cost V 6 bases and J 5 bases, with 14 bases left between them. The CDR3 DNA is TGTGCCAGCAGTTCCACAGGGTTTGACGAGCAGTACTTC. Translated, it gives CASSSTGFDEQYF.

The chain is built from TRBV30 and TRBJ1-2; D remains unclear. The V end was cut by 0 bases, the J end by 8 bases, with 22 bases between. The CDR3 extends over 16 amino acids. Looked up from germline, CDR1 is GTSNPN and CDR2 is SVGIG (reference sequence). DNA of the CDR3: TGTGCCTGGAGTGTCCCGTCCCACCCGCCGGGGAAAGGCTACACCTTC. This encodes CAWSVPSHPPGKGYTF.

This rearrangement joins TRBV4-3 to TRBJ1-1; 7 positions agree with TRBD1. J lost 1 base, V lost 4 bases, and 3 bases had no gene match. This CDR3 comprises 14 residues. The germline V gene has CDR1 LGHNA and CDR2 YSLEER. This CDR3 reads CASSRDRWNTEAFF. The CDR3 region has the DNA TGCGCCAGCAGCCGGGACAGATGGAACACTGAAGCTTTCTTT.

This chain uses TRBV2 with TRBJ2-2, with TRBD1 matching 8 bases. Germline lookup yields CDR1 SNHLY and CDR2 FYNNEI. With V trimmed by 5 bases and J by 8 bases, 4 bases remained unmatched. CDR3 length equals 13 residues. The DNA of the CDR3 is TGTGCCAGCAGTCGACAGGGGTCGGGGGAGCTGTTTTTT. Residues: CASSRQGSGELFF.

The chain is built from TRBV5-1 and TRBJ1-1, with no clear D. This CDR3 is built from 14 residues. Germline lookup yields CDR1 SGHRS and CDR2 YFSETQ. Trimming took off 4 bases at V and 1 base at J, with 11 bases between the two ends. The CDR3 nucleotides are TGCGCCAGCAGCCCCAGTTCCGCGAACACTGAAGCTTTCTTT. Its protein product is CASSPSSANTEAFF.

The chain joins TRBV5-1 to TRBJ2-7; TRBD1 aligns across 9 bases. Per the germline V gene, CDR1 is SGHRS and CDR2 is YFSETQ. Trimming cost V 4 bases and J 2 bases; bases outside gene matches: 7. The CDR3 is 15 residues long. The CDR3 here is CASSNRQGVTYEQYF. CDR3 bases: TGCGCCAGCAGCAACCGACAGGGGGTTACCTACGAGCAGTACTTC.

Only one count was recorded for this clone. V gene TRBV7-2 combines with J gene TRBJ2-2; D is perhaps TRBD2 (5 bases). Trimming stripped 6 bases from V and 7 bases from J, with 18 bases between. From germline, CDR1 is SGHTA and CDR2 FQGNSA. This CDR3 comprises 15 residues. CDR3 residues: CASRYESSAGGELFF. In nucleotides, the CDR3 is TGTGCCAGCAGATATGAGAGTAGCGCCGGCGGGGAGCTGTTTTTT.

The chain employs TRBV28 and TRBJ2-1; tentatively, D is TRBD2 (6 bases). The ends were cut back, 11 bases at V and 5 bases at J, with 16 bases in the middle. From germline, CDR1 is MDHEN and CDR2 SYDVKM. The length of the CDR3 is 13 residues. CDR3 DNA sequence: TGTGCCGCGAGGACGTCGGGGGACAATGAGCAGTTCTTC. Amino acids: CAARTSGDNEQFF.

J is TRBJ2-3 and V is TRBV13; 12 positions match TRBD2. The CDR3 is 21 amino acids. V lost 1 base, J lost 2 bases, and 16 bases stayed unmatched. Per germline, CDR1 PRHDT and CDR2 FYEKMQ (reference sequence). CDR3 bases: TGTGCCAGCAGCTTAGTCCCCGGACTAGCGGGATCGTACATTCCCACAGATACGCAGTATTTT. Its protein product is CASSLVPGLAGSYIPTDTQYF.

This chain joins TRBV5-6 and TRBJ1-2, with TRBD1 matching over 9 bases. The CDR3 is 14 residues long. The junction had 6 bases not matched to a gene; V was cut back by 2 bases and J by 7 bases. Looked up from germline, CDR1 is SGHDT and CDR2 is YYEEEE. CDR3 amino acids: CASSFVDRGFGYTF. The CDR3 DNA follows: TGTGCCAGCAGCTTCGTGGACAGGGGTTTTGGCTACACCTTC.

The gene calls are TRBV6-5 and TRBJ2-5, with 10 bases identical to TRBD2. V lost 2 bases, J lost 9 bases, and 6 bases stayed unmatched. Germline values: CDR1 MNHEY, CDR2 SVGAGI. CDR3 length: 14 residues. The CDR3 region has the DNA TGTGCCAGCAGTTACGTCGGGACTAGCGTTTCCCAGTACTTC. It is translated as CASSYVGTSVSQYF.

V usage is TRBV28 and J usage is TRBJ1-1; tentative D call: TRBD1 (5 bases). Trimming took 3 bases from V and 1 from J, leaving 9 bases between them. This CDR3 spans 14 amino acids. The V gene's germline CDR1 is MDHEN and CDR2 SYDVKM. CDR3 amino acids: CASSLAGANTEAFF. The CDR3 bases are TGTGCCAGCAGTTTGGCCGGGGCGAACACTGAAGCTTTCTTT.

The chain employs TRBV30 and TRBJ1-5; 7 nucleotides line up with TRBD1. The CDR3 covers 15 residues. Germline CDR1 reads GTSNPN; CDR2 reads SVGIG (reference sequence). Trimming removed 5 bases from V and 7 bases from J; junction bases left unmatched: 14. CDR3 residues: CAWARDSGVGQPQHF. The CDR3 DNA reads TGTGCCTGGGCCCGGGACAGCGGCGTTGGACAGCCCCAGCATTTT.

The CDR3 DNA reads as TGTGCCAGCAGCTCCAAGCGAAGCACAGATACGCAGTATTTT. Residues: CASSSKRSTDTQYF. The chain is built from TRBV7-9 and TRBJ2-3; D gene uncertain. Germline CDR1 and CDR2: SEHNR and FQNEAQ (reference sequence). The CDR3 is 14 amino acids. Trimming removed 4 bases at V and 0 bases at J, with 8 bases between.

The CDR3: CASSSGGTNQPQHF. In DNA form, the CDR3 reads TGTGCCAGCAGCTCAGGGGGTACCAATCAGCCCCAGCATTTT. The chain joins TRBV7-2 to TRBJ1-5; TRBD1 matches 7 bases. The CDR3 is made up of 14 amino acids. J lost 3 bases, V lost 4 bases, and 3 bases had no gene match. The germline V gene encodes CDR1 SGHTA and CDR2 FQGNSA. Variable domain in full (rest from reference TRBV7-2 and TRBJ1-5): GAGVSQSPSNKVTEKGKDVELRCDPISGHTALYWYRQSLGQGLEFLIYFQGNSAPDKSGLPSDRFSAERTGGSVSTLTIQRTQQEDSAVYLCASSSGGTNQPQHFGDGTRLSIL.